What follows are 21 T cell receptor beta chains derived from one specimen sequenced in a study of cytotoxic CD8 clonotypes in ibrutinib-treated CLL (dated by TCRdb to 2020 to 2022). Libraries came from the immunoSEQ multiplex PCR assay. In its TCRdb copy, this immuneACCESS table keeps in-frame sequences only and misses some clones. Where compared with another copy, unresolved V genes explain less than half of these, and the others have no known cause. The sample table shows under 300,000 clones, and around three quarters are seen once. The ten most abundant clones make up roughly 14% of the sample. The sample's time point label, in plain terms: approximately 25 months on ibrutinib. The input for sequencing was PBMCs, taken after 24 months of ibrutinib treatment. The receptors here all came from a human donor with chronic lymphocytic leukemia.

This sequence joins TRBV28 and TRBJ2-6, with a tentative D call TRBD2 (5 bases). V was clipped by 4 bases and J by 0 bases, with 10 bases between them. CDR1 and CDR2 (germline): MDHEN, SYDVKM. The CDR3 has 16 amino acids. CDR3 bases: TGTGCCAGCAGTTCAGGAGGCGCCTCTGGGGCCAACGTCCTGACTTTC. Translated: CASSSGGASGANVLTF. Looking up the rest from reference TRBV28 and TRBJ2-6 gives the full variable domain: DVKVTQSSRYLVKRTGEKVFLECVQDMDHENMFWYRQDPGLGLRLIYFSYDVKMKEKGDIPEGYSVSREKKERFSLILESASTNQTSMYLCASSSGGASGANVLTFGAGSRLTVL.

This sequence joins TRBV6-5 and TRBJ2-7, with 12 bases matching TRBD1. The CDR3 is made up of 14 amino acids. CDR1 and CDR2 (germline): MNHEY, SVGAGI. Trimming at V came to 6 bases and at J to 4 bases, leaving 4 bases not matched to a gene. The DNA of the CDR3 is TGTGCCAGCAGGAGGGACAGGGGGCCTTACGAGCAGTACTTC. Protein: CASRRDRGPYEQYF.

This clone is a singleton in its sample. This chain uses TRBV19 with TRBJ2-7; TRBD1 aligns across 9 bases. The CDR3 is made up of 15 amino acids. V shed 4 bases, J shed 5 bases, and the junction held 9 bases outside the gene matches. Looked up from germline, CDR1 is LNHDA and CDR2 is SQIVND (reference sequence). CDR3 sequence (DNA): TGTGCCAGTAGTAAAGAGGGGACAGGGAGTAACGAGCAGTACTTC. Translation gives CASSKEGTGSNEQYF. The full variable domain, in which reference TRBV19 and TRBJ2-7 provide the parts outside the CDR3, is DGGITQSPKYLFRKEGQNVTLSCEQNLNHDAMYWYRQDPGQGLRLIYYSQIVNDFQKGDIAEGYSVSREKKESFPLTVTSAQKNPTAFYLCASSKEGTGSNEQYFGPGTRLTVT.

The genes are TRBV9 and TRBJ2-3; no reliable D call. CDR1 and CDR2 from the germline V gene are SGDLS and YYNGEE. The CDR3 is made up of 12 amino acids. V was trimmed by 5 bases and J by 0 bases, leaving 4 bases between them. The CDR3 nucleotides read TGTGCCAGCAGGGACAGCACAGATACGCAGTATTTT. The encoded protein is CASRDSTDTQYF.

V is TRBV28 and J is TRBJ1-5; the D gene is possibly TRBD1 (5 bases). The CDR3 is 15 residues long. Between the trimmed V and J ends, which lost 5 bases and 2 bases, there was a span of 13 bases. Looked up from germline, CDR1 is MDHEN and CDR2 is SYDVKM. CDR3 sequence: CASSLIGGGNQPQHF. CDR3 nucleotides: TGTGCCAGCAGTCTCATCGGAGGGGGCAATCAGCCCCAGCATTTT.

V is TRBV7-9 and J is TRBJ1-1; D unresolved. This CDR3 has 14 amino acids. Deletions cut 1 base from V and 7 bases from J, with 13 bases between. The germline gives CDR1 SEHNR, CDR2 FQNEAQ (reference sequence). The CDR3 DNA reads TGTGCCAGCAGCTTAGGTTCAGGAGCGATTGAAGCTTTCTTT. Amino acids: CASSLGSGAIEAFF.

The CDR3 nucleotides read TGTGCCCTCGGGCTAGCCGACAATGAGCAGTTCTTC. It encodes CALGLADNEQFF. This rearrangement joins TRBV19 to TRBJ2-1; D is possibly TRBD2 (5 bases). The CDR3 runs 12 residues. CDR1 LNHDA and CDR2 SQIVND come from the germline V gene (reference sequence). Trimming took off 11 bases at V and 5 bases at J, with 13 bases between the two ends.

This clone is a singleton in its sample. The rearrangement joins TRBV4-1 to TRBJ1-4; D is uncertain. This CDR3 is built from 15 residues. V was pared by 3 bases and J by 0 bases, with 8 bases between. Germline-derived CDR1 and CDR2 are MGHRA and YSYEKL. The CDR3 protein is CASSQMTSTNEKLFF. The CDR3 DNA follows: TGCGCCAGCAGCCAGATGACCTCAACTAATGAAAAACTGTTTTTT.

J is TRBJ1-4 and V is TRBV9; possible D gene TRBD1, 5 bases. CDR1 is SGDLS and CDR2 is YYNGEE in the germline V gene. Trimming took 0 bases from V and 7 from J, leaving 13 bases between them. CDR3 length: 15 residues. As DNA, the CDR3 is TGTGCCAGCAGCGTAGAGGGCAGGGTGTTTGAAAAACTGTTTTTT. It encodes CASSVEGRVFEKLFF. The whole variable domain, filled in from reference TRBV9 and TRBJ1-4, reads DSGVTQTPKHLITATGQRVTLRCSPRSGDLSVYWYQQSLDQGLQFLIQYYNGEERAKGNILERFSAQQFPDLHSELNLSSLELGDSALYFCASSVEGRVFEKLFFGSGTQLSVL.

This clone is classed as medium-sized. The V and J genes are TRBV27 and TRBJ1-2; D perhaps matches TRBD1 (5 bases). The V end lost 6 bases, the J end lost 2 bases, and 13 bases lay between the germline ends. This CDR3 region has 14 residues. Germline values: CDR1 MNHEY, CDR2 SMNVEV (reference sequence). DNA for the CDR3: TGTGCCAGCAGAACCCAGGGAGGAAACTATGGCTACACCTTC. Its protein product is CASRTQGGNYGYTF.

The rearrangement joins TRBV7-3 to TRBJ1-2; D not certain. Germline V gene data show CDR1 as SGHTA and CDR2 as FQGTGA. The V gene lost 0 bases and the J gene lost 0 bases, with 8 bases spanning the gap. This CDR3 region has 15 residues. The CDR3 loop reads CASSLTSDSNYGYTF. The CDR3 DNA follows: TGTGCCAGCAGCTTAACATCAGATTCTAACTATGGCTACACCTTC.

This rearrangement joins TRBV27 to TRBJ2-7, with 11 bases aligning to TRBD2. V gave up 7 bases and J gave up 12 bases; unmatched junction bases: 14. CDR3 size: 14 residues. Germline V lookup: CDR1 MNHEY, CDR2 SMNVEV (reference sequence). The CDR3 loop is CASIDPGLAGTRYF. CDR3 sequence (DNA): TGTGCCAGCATTGACCCTGGACTAGCGGGCACTCGGTACTTC.

The J gene is TRBJ2-1, the V gene TRBV23-1; D unclear. TRBV23-1 is known as an ORF, though its function is uncertain. The CDR3 contains 14 residues. V shed 2 bases and J shed 0 bases, with 5 bases lying between them. As DNA, the CDR3 is TGCGCCAGCAGTCAAGAGAGCTCCTACAATGAGCAGTTCTTC. Its translation is CASSQESSYNEQFF.

The genes are TRBV18 and TRBJ2-1; 9 bases agree with TRBD2. Germline V CDR1 and CDR2: KGHSH, LQKENI. Losses at the gene ends were 3 bases for V and 5 bases for J; bases not matched to a gene: 8. CDR3 size: 16 residues. This CDR3 is CASSPSLAGVHNEQFF. DNA for the CDR3: TGTGCCAGCTCACCCTCACTAGCGGGCGTACACAATGAGCAGTTCTTC.

This clone was detected once. This chain joins TRBV28 and TRBJ2-5, with D tentatively TRBD1 or TRBD2 (5 bases each). CDR3 size: 16 residues. V was cut by 2 bases and J by 1 base, with 14 bases left in between. Germline assignment: CDR1 MDHEN and CDR2 SYDVKM. In DNA form, the CDR3 reads TGTGCCAGCAGTTTAGAGAAGGGGACGATCCAAGAGACCCAGTACTTC. Its translation is CASSLEKGTIQETQYF.

This clone was detected once. V is TRBV10-3 and J is TRBJ1-5, with 9 positions matching TRBD1. The CDR3 contains 14 residues. Germline loops: CDR1 ENHRY, CDR2 SYGVKD. Trimming took 11 bases from V and 0 from J; bases not matched to a gene: 5. The CDR3 is CAAWTGASNQPQHF. CDR3 in DNA: TGTGCCGCCTGGACAGGGGCTAGCAATCAGCCCCAGCATTTT.

Concerning this clone itself: Its ends do not fully match the called genes, so a read error is possible. The J gene is TRBJ1-5, the V gene TRBV27; the D gene is possibly TRBD1 (6 bases). Germline V gives CDR1 MNHEY, CDR2 SMNVEV (reference sequence). This CDR3 is built from 15 residues. The CDR3 region is CASRMGGASSQPQHF. CDR3 bases: TGTGCCAGCAGAATGGGGGGGGCTAGCAGTCAGCCCCAGCATTTT.

The chain links TRBV5-1 to TRBJ1-1; the D gene is possibly TRBD1 (6 bases). CDR1 and CDR2 (germline): SGHRS, YFSETQ. V lost 4 bases and J 4 bases, leaving 8 bases between the germline ends. The CDR3 is made up of 12 amino acids. The CDR3 region is CASSPRGTEAFF. CDR3 bases: TGCGCCAGCAGCCCCAGGGGCACTGAAGCTTTCTTT.

The DNA of the CDR3 is TGTGCCAGCAGCTTAGTCCCGGACAGGGTAGATACGCAGTATTTT. Protein product: CASSLVPDRVDTQYF. V gene TRBV7-2 combines with J gene TRBJ2-3, with 8 bases lining up with TRBD1. Losses at the gene ends were 1 base for V and 5 bases for J; bases not matched to a gene: 5. From germline, CDR1 is SGHTA and CDR2 FQGNSA. This CDR3 comprises 15 residues.

The J gene is TRBJ2-1, the V gene TRBV9; 10 nucleotides agree with TRBD1. This CDR3 has 14 amino acids. V shed 4 bases, J shed 7 bases, and the junction held 5 bases outside the gene matches. Germline V lookup: CDR1 SGDLS, CDR2 YYNGEE. The CDR3 nucleotides read TGTGCCAGCAGCCCCGGACAGGGGGGGAATGAGCAGTTCTTC. Protein: CASSPGQGGNEQFF.

The chain uses TRBV18 and TRBJ2-7, with D possibly matching TRBD1 (5 bases). The CDR3 runs 14 residues. V dropped 0 bases and J dropped 7 bases, with 13 bases sitting between them. Germline CDR1 reads KGHSH; CDR2 reads LQKENI. The CDR3 DNA is TGTGCCAGCTCACCACCGAGCATGGGGCATGAGCAGTACTTC. Translated, it gives CASSPPSMGHEQYF.